The sequence of this T cell receptor beta chain was determined in a study of regulatory T cells in long-lasting Graves disease. CDR3 length: 14 residues. The germline CDR1 and CDR2 sequences are KGHSH and LQKENI. Trimming at V came to 0 bases and at J to 8 bases, leaving 3 bases not matched to a gene. The sample holds a few counts of this clonotype. Through Arm-PCR of CDR3 regions and iRepertoire HTBI primers, TCR beta libraries were built. TCRdb independently ran MiXCR on the multiplex PCR reads; one entry per CDR3 protein. This table has about 660,000 distinct CDR3 sequences, approximately 29% appearing once. Time point here: persistent/refractory GD, antithyroid drugs over 5 years with positive TRAb. PBMCs provided the RNA from which the TCR library was made.

The sample was peripheral blood mononuclear cells (PBMCs), taken when the disease was refractory, from a patient treated with antithyroid drugs. The J gene is TRBJ1-4, the V gene TRBV18; 7 positions match TRBD1. The TCR was taken from a female donor with Graves disease. CDR3 sequence (DNA): TGTGCCAGCTCACCACCGGGACAGTTAGAAAAACTGTTTTTT. This codes for CASSPPGQLEKLFF.